This TCR beta chain was sequenced during a study of shared clonotypes between healthy human individuals (dated by TCRdb to about 2020). Broadly, across the study: The cohort comprised a couple of women and a few men aged 18 to 49 years. For each donor, CD4 naive and CD4 memory were each run on three plates, CD8 naive on two plates, and CD8 memory on one plate. To estimate repertoire size and how much clonotype sharing occurs between individuals, the study deeply sequenced the blood TCR repertoires of several healthy adults. Different laboratories and diverse techniques were used to prepare libraries and sequence TCR repertoires, to increase sequencing depth and limit assay-specific biases. Each donor's leukapheresis produced roughly between roughly 0.85 and 9.5 billion PBMCs.

The donors were healthy, HIV-negative adults with no recently reported acute infections or vaccinations. Every donor was a Caucasian adult living in Nashville, Tennessee, USA. Magnetic negative selection was used to enrich CD4+ T cells, after which naive cells were positively selected on CD45RA and the negative fraction became the memory subset. Blood was obtained by leukapheresis, after which PBMCs were separated by Ficoll-Histopaque density gradient centrifugation and cryopreserved in liquid nitrogen vapor phase. Analytical flow cytometry was used to check the purity and quantity of every magnetically sorted T cell population. Genomic DNA was isolated from every sorted fraction and measured by UV absorbance on a Nanodrop 2000c. V is trimmed back by 6 bases and J by 7 bases, and the junction contains 13 bases that no gene match accounts for. The CDR3, cysteine through phenylalanine, is 16 amino acids long. Solely the CDR3 DNA is kept, with 48 bases framed from the first base. CDR1 and CDR2 are drawn from the germline V gene: KGHSH, LQKENI.

Points on this clone: Its antigen target is currently unknown. Base qualities are missing; no much larger clone stands one base away.

Using the deep immunoSEQ assay, TCR CDR3 regions were amplified from genomic DNA by multiplex PCR. Extracted genomic DNA from each cell subset was distributed evenly across all wells of several immunoSEQ 96-well plates, and each plate was treated as a replicate. For sorted subsets, each replicate PCR was loaded with roughly 200 ng genomic DNA, equivalent to about 30,000 T cell genomes. Purified libraries were quantified with a Qubit 3.0 fluorometer, sized on a Bioanalyzer 2100, and re-quantified with the KAPA Library Quantification kit. Every immunoSEQ 96-well plate was sequenced on a separate single-read 150-cycle Illumina NextSeq 550 flow cell. The published analysis was carried out like this. Because the immunoSEQ output included only junctional sequences and no quality scores, the filtering could not be the same as the filtering used for full-length reads. To assign V/J genes and CDR3, sequences were annotated using PyIR, a Python wrapper for IgBLAST v1.9, with IMGT germline references. Reads with weak V/J assignments (E-value above 1e-6), missing CDR3, stop codons, out-of-frame junctions, or ambiguous translated residues were removed. V3J clonotypes were defined by identical inferred V gene, J gene, and CDR3 amino acid sequence. Percentage overlap between repertoires was calculated by dividing the number of shared unique clonotypes by the size of the smaller repertoire. RTK rarefaction, the Chao1 estimator, and Recon v2.1 estimates of unobserved clonotypes were used to assess repertoire richness. Generation probabilities were computed with OLGA for all TCRbeta clonotypes obtained by the gDNA method from several donors. As stored in TCRdb, this immuneACCESS dataset retains in-frame rearrangements with V and J assigned. A fraction of the clones does not appear; measured against another copy, unresolved V genes explain less than half of the discrepancy, and the remainder lacks a known reason. From that table come the V and J calls and clone size; the DNA was used to work out D and trimming. Present in this sample are 1.6 million or so clones, 98% to 99% of which were seen just once. The ten most abundant clones make up under 0.45% of the sample.

The investigation overall reported the following: Only blood was sampled, and tissue TCR repertoires likely differ from those in blood. Because the study included a small number of donors, the genetic and exposure-history diversity represented was limited. Compared with non-shared clonotypes, the clonotypes found in all four sorted-subset donors had higher generation probabilities. Pairwise subsampling led to the expectation that sequencing depth would affect the degree of clonotype sharing among donors. Roughly 5.2% of naive CD4, 3.5% of naive CD8, about 2.5% of memory CD4, and about 0.4% of memory CD8 clonotypes were shared across four donors. Rarefaction of sorted-subset datasets indicated incomplete sequencing despite the large sequencing depth. Naive subsets generally had larger estimated clonotype richness than memory subsets did.

Material: naive CD4+ T cells sorted from blood. This specimen's cell subset or site label, interpreted: CD45RA+ positively selected. This receptor was obtained from a man aged 25 to 40 in good health. The receptor chain draws on TRBV18 and TRBJ2-1, with TRBD1 matching 9 junction bases. The bases read TGTGCCAGCTCGCTGGGGGGGACAGGGATTTCGAATGAGCAGTTCTTC. It translates to CASSLGGTGISNEQFF.